The TCR beta chain described here comes from a study of cytomegalovirus exposure and HLA in healthy donors. As for the study in general: Samples from HLA-typed donors yielded approximately 80 million unique TCRs in an early data release.

To note about this clone: The antigen remains undetermined.

Study-wide points: The majority of TCR sequences were rare, yet some public TCRs appeared in many donors.

Primers for the PCR totalled 60 Vbeta and 13 Jbeta. TCRdb's table, derived via immunoSEQ multiplex PCR, lists solely in-frame clones and lacks some. This sample yields roughly 150,000 clones, of which 75% to 90% are seen a single time; around 1.4% belongs to the top ten. CDR3 length equals 15 residues. The TCR comes from a woman aged 18-35 years in good health and CMV-seronegative. The chain employs TRBV21-1 and TRBJ2-7; the table calls TRBD2, which could not be checked here. TRBV21-1 corresponds to a pseudogene. The sequencing input was PBMCs. CDR3 in amino acids: CASSRTSGERYEQYF. The CDR3 DNA reads TGTGCCAGCAGCAGGACTAGCGGGGAGAGGTACGAGCAGTACTTC.